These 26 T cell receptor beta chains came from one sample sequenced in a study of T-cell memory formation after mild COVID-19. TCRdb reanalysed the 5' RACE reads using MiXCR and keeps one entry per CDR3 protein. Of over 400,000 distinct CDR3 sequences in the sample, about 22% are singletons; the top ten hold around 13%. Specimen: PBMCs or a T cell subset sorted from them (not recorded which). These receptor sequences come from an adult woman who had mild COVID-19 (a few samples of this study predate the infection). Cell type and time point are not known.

CDR3 bases: TGTGCCAGCAGCTCCCCCACCCGGGACATCGTAAACTACGGGTCCTACGAGCAGTACTTC. Translating gives CASSSPTRDIVNYGSYEQYF. The chain uses TRBV11-2 and TRBJ2-7; possible D gene TRBD1, 6 bases. The V and J ends lost 4 bases and 1 base respectively, with 29 bases between them. Germline lookup yields CDR1 SGHAT and CDR2 FQNNGV. The CDR3 spans 20 residues.

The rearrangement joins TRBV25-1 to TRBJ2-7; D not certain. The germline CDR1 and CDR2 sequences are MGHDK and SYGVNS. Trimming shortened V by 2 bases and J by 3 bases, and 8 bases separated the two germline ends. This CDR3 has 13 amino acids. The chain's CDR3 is CASSETMYYEQYF. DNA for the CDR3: TGTGCCAGCAGTGAAACTATGTACTACGAGCAGTACTTC.

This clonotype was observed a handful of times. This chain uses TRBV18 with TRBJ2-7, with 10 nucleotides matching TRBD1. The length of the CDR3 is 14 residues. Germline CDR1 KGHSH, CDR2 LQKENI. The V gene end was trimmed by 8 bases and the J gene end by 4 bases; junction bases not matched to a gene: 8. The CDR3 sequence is CASGSRDRGYEQYF. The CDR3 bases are TGTGCCAGCGGATCCCGGGACAGGGGATACGAGCAGTACTTC.

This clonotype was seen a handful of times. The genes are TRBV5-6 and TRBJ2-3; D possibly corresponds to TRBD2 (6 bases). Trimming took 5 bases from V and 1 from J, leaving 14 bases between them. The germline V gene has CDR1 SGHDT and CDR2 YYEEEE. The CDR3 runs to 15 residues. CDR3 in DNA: TGTGCCAGCAGGGAAACGGGGGACGGCACAGATACGCAGTATTTT. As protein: CASRETGDGTDTQYF.

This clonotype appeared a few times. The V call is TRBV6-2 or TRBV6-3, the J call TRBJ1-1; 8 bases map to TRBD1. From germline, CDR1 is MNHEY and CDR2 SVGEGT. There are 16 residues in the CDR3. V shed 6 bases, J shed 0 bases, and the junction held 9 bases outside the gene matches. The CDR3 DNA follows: TGTGCCAGCAGCCGTCCCGGGACAGGTTTGAACACTGAAGCTTTCTTT. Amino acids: CASSRPGTGLNTEAFF.

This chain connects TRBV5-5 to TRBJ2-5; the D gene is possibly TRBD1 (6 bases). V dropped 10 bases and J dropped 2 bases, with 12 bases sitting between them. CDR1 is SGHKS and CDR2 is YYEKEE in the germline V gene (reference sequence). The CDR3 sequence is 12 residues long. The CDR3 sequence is CAVRTAQETQYF. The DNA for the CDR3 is TGTGCCGTCCGGACAGCTCAAGAGACCCAGTACTTC. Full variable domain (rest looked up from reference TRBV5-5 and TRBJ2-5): DAGVTQSPTHLIKTRGQQVTLRCSPISGHKSVSWYQQVLGQGPQFIFQYYEKEERGRGNFPDRFSARQFPNYSSELNVNALLLGDSALYLCAVRTAQETQYFGPGTRLLVL.

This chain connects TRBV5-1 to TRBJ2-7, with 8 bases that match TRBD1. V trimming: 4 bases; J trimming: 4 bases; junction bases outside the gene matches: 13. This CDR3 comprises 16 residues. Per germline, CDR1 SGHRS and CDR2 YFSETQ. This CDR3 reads CASSGTTGAPYYEQYF. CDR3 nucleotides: TGCGCCAGCAGCGGTACGACAGGGGCACCCTATTACGAGCAGTACTTC.

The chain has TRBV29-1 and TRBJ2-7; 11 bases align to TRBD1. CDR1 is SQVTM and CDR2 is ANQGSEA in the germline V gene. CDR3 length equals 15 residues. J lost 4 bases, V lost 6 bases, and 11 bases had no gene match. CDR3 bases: TGCAGCGTCCTACGATCCGGGACAGGGGGATACGAGCAGTACTTC. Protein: CSVLRSGTGGYEQYF.

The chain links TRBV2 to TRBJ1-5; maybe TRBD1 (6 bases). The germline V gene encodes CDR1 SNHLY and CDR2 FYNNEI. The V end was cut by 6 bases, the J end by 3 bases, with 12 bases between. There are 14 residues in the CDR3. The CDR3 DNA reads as TGTGCCAGCAGACTGACAGGATACAATCAGCCCCAGCATTTT. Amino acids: CASRLTGYNQPQHF.

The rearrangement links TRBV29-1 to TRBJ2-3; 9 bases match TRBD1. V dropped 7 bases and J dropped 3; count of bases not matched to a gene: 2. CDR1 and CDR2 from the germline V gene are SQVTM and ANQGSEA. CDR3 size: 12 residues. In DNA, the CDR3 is TGCAGCGCACAGGGGGCGACAGATACGCAGTATTTT. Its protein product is CSAQGATDTQYF.

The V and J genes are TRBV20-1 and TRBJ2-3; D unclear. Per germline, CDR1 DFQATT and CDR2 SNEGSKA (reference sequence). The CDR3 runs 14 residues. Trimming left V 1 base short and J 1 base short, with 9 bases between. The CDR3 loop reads CSARGSGGTDTQYF. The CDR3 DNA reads TGCAGTGCTAGAGGGTCTGGTGGCACAGATACGCAGTATTTT.

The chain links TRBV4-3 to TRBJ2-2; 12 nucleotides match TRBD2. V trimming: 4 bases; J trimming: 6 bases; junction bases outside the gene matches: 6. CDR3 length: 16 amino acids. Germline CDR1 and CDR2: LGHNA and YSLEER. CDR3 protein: CASSPLTSGSAGELFF. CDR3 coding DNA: TGCGCCAGCAGCCCTCTGACTAGCGGGAGTGCCGGGGAGCTGTTTTTT.

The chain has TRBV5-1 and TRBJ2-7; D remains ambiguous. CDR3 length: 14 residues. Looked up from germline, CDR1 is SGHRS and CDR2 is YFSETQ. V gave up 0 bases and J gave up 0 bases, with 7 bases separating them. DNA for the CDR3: TGCGCCAGCAGCTTGGAAGCCGCCTCCTACGAGCAGTACTTC. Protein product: CASSLEAASYEQYF.

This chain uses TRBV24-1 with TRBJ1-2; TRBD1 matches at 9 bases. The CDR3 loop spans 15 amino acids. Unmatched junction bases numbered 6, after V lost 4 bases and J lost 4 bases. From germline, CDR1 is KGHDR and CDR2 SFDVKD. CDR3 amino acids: CATSDPGQGTYGYTF. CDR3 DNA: TGTGCCACCAGTGACCCGGGACAGGGAACCTATGGCTACACCTTC.

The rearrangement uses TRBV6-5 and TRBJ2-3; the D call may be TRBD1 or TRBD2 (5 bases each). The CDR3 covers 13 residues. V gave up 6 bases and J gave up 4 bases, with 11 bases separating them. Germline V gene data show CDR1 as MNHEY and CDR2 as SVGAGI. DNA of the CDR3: TGTGCCAGCAGGGTCGTGGGGGCAGATACGCAGTATTTT. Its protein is CASRVVGADTQYF.

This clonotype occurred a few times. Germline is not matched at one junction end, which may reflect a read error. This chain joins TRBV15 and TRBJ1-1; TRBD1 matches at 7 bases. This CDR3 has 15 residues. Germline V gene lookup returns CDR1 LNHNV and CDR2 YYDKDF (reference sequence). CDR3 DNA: TGTGCCACCAGCGGAGAGACAGGGTCGGACACTGAAGCTTTCTTT. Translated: CATSGETGSDTEAFF.

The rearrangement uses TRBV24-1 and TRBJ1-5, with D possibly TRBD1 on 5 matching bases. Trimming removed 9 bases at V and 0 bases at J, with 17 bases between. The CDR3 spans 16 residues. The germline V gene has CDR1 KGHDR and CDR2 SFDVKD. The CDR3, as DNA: TGTGCCACCTCCGTCGGGCGGGGGGATAGCAATCAGCCCCAGCATTTT. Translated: CATSVGRGDSNQPQHF.

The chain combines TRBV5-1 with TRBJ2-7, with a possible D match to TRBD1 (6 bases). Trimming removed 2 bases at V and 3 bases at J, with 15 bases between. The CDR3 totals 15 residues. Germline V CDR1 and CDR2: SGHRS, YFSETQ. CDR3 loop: CASSLTTGSLYEQYF. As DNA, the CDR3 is TGCGCCAGCAGCTTAACCACAGGGTCCCTCTACGAGCAGTACTTC.

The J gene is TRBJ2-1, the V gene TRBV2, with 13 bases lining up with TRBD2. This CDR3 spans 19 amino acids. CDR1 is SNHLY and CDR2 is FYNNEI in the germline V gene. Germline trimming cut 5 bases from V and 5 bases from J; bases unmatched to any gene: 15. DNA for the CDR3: TGTGCCAGCAGTACGGGGACTAGCGGGAAGCCCTACTTAGACAATGAGCAGTTCTTC. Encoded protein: CASSTGTSGKPYLDNEQFF.

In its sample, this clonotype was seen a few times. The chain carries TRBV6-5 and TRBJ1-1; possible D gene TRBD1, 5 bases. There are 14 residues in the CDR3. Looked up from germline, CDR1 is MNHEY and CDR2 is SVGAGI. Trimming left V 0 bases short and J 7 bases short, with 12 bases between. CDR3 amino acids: CASSYSTATYEAFF. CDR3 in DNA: TGTGCCAGCAGTTACTCGACAGCGACCTATGAAGCTTTCTTT.

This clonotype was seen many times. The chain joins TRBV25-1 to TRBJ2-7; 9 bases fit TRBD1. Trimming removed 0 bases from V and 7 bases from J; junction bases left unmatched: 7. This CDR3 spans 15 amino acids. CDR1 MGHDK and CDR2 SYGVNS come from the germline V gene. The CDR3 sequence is CASSEYGTGGGEQYF. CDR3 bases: TGTGCCAGCAGTGAATACGGAACAGGGGGCGGAGAGCAGTACTTC.

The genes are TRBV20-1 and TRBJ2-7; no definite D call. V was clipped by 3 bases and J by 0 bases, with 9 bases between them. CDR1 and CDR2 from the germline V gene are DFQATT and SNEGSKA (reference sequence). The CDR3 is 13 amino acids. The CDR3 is CSARRTSSYEQYF. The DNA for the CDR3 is TGCAGTGCTAGGCGGACGAGCTCCTACGAGCAGTACTTC.

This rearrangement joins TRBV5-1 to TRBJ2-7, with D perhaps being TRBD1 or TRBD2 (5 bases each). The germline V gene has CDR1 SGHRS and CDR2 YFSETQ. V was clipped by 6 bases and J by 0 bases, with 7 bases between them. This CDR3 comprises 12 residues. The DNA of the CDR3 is TGCGCCAGCACAGGGAGCTCCTACGAGCAGTACTTC. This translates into CASTGSSYEQYF.

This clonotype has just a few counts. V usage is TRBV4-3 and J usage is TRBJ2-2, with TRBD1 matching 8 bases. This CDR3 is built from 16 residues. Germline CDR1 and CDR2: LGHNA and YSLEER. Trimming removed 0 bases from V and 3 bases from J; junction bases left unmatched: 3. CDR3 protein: CASSQETGDYTGELFF. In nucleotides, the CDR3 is TGCGCCAGCAGCCAAGAGACAGGGGATTACACCGGGGAGCTGTTTTTT.

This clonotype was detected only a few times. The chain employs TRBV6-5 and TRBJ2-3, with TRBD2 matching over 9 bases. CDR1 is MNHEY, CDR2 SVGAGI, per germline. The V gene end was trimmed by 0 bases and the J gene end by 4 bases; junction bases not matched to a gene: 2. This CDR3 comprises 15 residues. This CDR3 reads CASSYSSGSSDTQYF. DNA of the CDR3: TGTGCCAGCAGTTACTCTAGCGGGAGTTCAGATACGCAGTATTTT.

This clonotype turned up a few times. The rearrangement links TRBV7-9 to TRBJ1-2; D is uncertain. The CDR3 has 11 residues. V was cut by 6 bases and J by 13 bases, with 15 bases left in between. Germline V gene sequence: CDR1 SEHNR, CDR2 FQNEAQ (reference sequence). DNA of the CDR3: TGTGCCAGCAGTCCCGCGGAACTTATCACCTTC. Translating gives CASSPAELITF.